Given below is one T cell receptor beta chain in context. Its antigen is currently unknown. Assay: immunoSEQ multiplex PCR; the TCRdb copy retains only in-frame clones and omits some. Of roughly 130,000 clones in the sample, roughly 85% were seen once. The CDR3 sequence is 17 residues long. V was trimmed by 5 bases and J by 0 bases, leaving 14 bases between them. CDR1 is MGHRA, CDR2 YSYEKL, per germline. This sample stems from a study of T cell responses to AZD1222 COVID-19 vaccine. Study results and caveats: White British donors predominated, females outnumbered males, and clonal diversity was possibly underestimated. Sampling that yielded the repertoires occurred only after the peak T cell response. Reports indicate that nearly half of spike-specific TCRs are directed at unmutated variant regions. Seropositivity was recorded at baseline in only a handful of AZD1222 recipients.

Specimen: peripheral blood, collected on day 0 of AZD1222 vaccination. The receptor was isolated from an adult in good health. V usage is TRBV4-1 and J usage is TRBJ1-6; possibly TRBD1 for D (6 bases). The CDR3 DNA reads as TGCGCCAGCAGCGAGGGGGTTTCAAACTCCTATAATTCACCCCTCCACTTT. Amino acid sequence: CASSEGVSNSYNSPLHF.